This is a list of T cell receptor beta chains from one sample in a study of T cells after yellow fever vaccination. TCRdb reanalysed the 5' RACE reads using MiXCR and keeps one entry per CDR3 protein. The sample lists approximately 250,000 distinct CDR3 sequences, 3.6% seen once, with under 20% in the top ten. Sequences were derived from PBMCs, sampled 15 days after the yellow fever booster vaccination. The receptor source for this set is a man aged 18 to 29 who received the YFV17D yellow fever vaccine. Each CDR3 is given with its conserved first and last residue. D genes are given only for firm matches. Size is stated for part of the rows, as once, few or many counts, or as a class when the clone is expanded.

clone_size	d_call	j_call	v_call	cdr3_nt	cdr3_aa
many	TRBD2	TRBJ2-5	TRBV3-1	TGTGCCAGCAGCCAAGGGACTAGCGGGGGGGCAGAGACCCAGTACTTC	CASSQGTSGGAETQYF
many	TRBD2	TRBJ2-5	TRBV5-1	TGCGCCAGCAGCTGGAATAGCGGGGGGCAAGAGACCCAGTACTTC	CASSWNSGGQETQYF
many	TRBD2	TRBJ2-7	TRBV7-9	TGTGCCAGCAGCTTAGGACTAGCGGCAAACTACGAGCAGTACTTC	CASSLGLAANYEQYF
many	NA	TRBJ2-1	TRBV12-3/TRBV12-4	TGTGCCAGCAGTTTCTTTTCGTCCAATGAGCAGTTCTTC	CASSFFSSNEQFF
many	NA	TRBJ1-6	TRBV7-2	TGTGCCAGCAGCTACCGACCTAATTCACCCCTCCACTTT	CASSYRPNSPLHF
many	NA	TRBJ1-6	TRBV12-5	TGTGCTAGTGGTTTGGAGGGTGGTTCACCCCTCCACTTT	CASGLEGGSPLHF
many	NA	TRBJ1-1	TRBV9	TGTGCCAGCAGCGGATGGAGGGGGGCTGGGAACACTGAAGCTTTCTTT	CASSGWRGAGNTEAFF
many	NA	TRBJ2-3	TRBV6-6	TGTGCCAGCAGTTACATACAATTACGACCCACAGATACGCAGTATTTT	CASSYIQLRPTDTQYF
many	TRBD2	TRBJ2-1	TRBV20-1	TGCAGTGCTGCGACCGGGACTAGTAATCTCGGTGAGCAGTTCTTC	CSAATGTSNLGEQFF
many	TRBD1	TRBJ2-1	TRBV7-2	TGTGCCAGCAGTCCAGACAGGGACCACAATGAGCAGTTCTTC	CASSPDRDHNEQFF
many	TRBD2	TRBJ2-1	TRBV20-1	TGCAGTGCTAGAGGCAGCGGGGGGGCTTTTGAGCAGTTCTTC	CSARGSGGAFEQFF
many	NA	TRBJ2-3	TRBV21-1	TGTGCCAGCAGGAAACCGGGACCCCCATCCTCTAGCACAGATACGCAGTATTTT	CASRKPGPPSSSTDTQYF
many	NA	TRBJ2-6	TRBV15	TGTGCCACCAGCTCAGACCAGTCTGGGGCCAACGTCCTGACTTTC	CATSSDQSGANVLTF
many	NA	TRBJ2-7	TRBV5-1	TGCGCCAGCAGCACCGGGGCCGCCACCTACGAGCAGTACTTC	CASSTGAATYEQYF
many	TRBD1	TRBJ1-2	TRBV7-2	TGTGCCAGCAGCTGGGACAGGCGAAACTATGGCTACACCTTC	CASSWDRRNYGYTF
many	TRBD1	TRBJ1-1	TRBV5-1	TGCGCCAGCAGCTTATGGACAGGGAACACTGAAGCTTTCTTT	CASSLWTGNTEAFF
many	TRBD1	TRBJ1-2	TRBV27	TGTGCCAGCATTTCTCCTGGACAGGGAGGAGGCTACACCTTC	CASISPGQGGGYTF
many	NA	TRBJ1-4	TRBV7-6	TGTGCCAGCAGTTTAACAGAGAAGGCTAATGAAAAACTGTTTTTT	CASSLTEKANEKLFF
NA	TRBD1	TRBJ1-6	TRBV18	TGTGCCACCCGGGGGGGACAGGCTTCACCCCTCCACTTT	CATRGGQASPLHF
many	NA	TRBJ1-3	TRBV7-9	TGTGCCAGCAGCCCTAAGATCCGGACAGCGGGAAACACCATATATTTT	CASSPKIRTAGNTIYF
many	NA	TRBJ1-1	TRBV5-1	TGCGCCAGCAGCTTGGCCCGGGCTGGGGATGAAGCTTTCTTT	CASSLARAGDEAFF
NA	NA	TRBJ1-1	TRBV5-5	TGTGCCAGCAGCTTACCCGGCGGAGTCAGGATGAACACTGAAGCTTTCTTT	CASSLPGGVRMNTEAFF
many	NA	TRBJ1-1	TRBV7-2	TGTGCCAGCAGCTCTACGGGTTTCACTGAAGCTTTCTTT	CASSSTGFTEAFF
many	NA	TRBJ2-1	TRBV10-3	TGTGCCATCAGCACACGGGCTGAGAATGAGCAGTTCTTC	CAISTRAENEQFF
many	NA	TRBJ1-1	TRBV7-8	TGTGCCAGCAGCTTCGGGCAGAGGGCTTTCTTT	CASSFGQRAFF
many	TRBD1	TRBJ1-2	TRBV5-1	TGCGCCAGCAGCTTGGTGTTTCTAGGACAGGGGGCTTCCTATGGCTACACCTTC	CASSLVFLGQGASYGYTF
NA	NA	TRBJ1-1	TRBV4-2	TGTGCCAGCAGCCAAGGCGGGGGAGATTGGACTGAAGCTTTCTTT	CASSQGGGDWTEAFF
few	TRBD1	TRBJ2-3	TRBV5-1	TGCGCCAGCAGCTTTTCTTGGGACAGGCTCACAGATACGCAGTATTTT	CASSFSWDRLTDTQYF
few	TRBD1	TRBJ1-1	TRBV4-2	TGTGCCAGCAGCCCCCAGGACAGGGGGGATGAAGCTTTCTTT	CASSPQDRGDEAFF
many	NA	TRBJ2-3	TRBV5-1	TGCGCCAGCAGCTTGGATCCACGGAAAGCGACAGATACGCAGTATTTT	CASSLDPRKATDTQYF
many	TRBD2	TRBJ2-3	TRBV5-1	TGCGCCAGCAGCTCGGCCGGGACTAGGGGAACAGATACGCAGTATTTT	CASSSAGTRGTDTQYF
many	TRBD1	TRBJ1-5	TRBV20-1	TGCAGTGCTAGAAGACAGGGTAATCAGCCCCAGCATTTT	CSARRQGNQPQHF
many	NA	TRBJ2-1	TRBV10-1	TGCGCCAGCAGCGACCCCGGACGTGAGCAGTTCTTC	CASSDPGREQFF
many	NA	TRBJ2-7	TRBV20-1	TGCAGTGCTAGTCTCCTAGTAGTCGAGCAGTACTTC	CSASLLVVEQYF
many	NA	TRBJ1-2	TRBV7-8	TGTGCCAGCAGCTTACGTCTCATCACTAACTATGGCTACACCTTC	CASSLRLITNYGYTF
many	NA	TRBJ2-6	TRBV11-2	TGTGCCAGCAGCTCGCCTAGGGTAATCGGGGGCTCTGGGGCCAACGTCCTGACTTTC	CASSSPRVIGGSGANVLTF
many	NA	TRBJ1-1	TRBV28	TGTGCCAGCAGCCAACCTAGGGGGGGGAACACTGAAGCTTTCTTT	CASSQPRGGNTEAFF
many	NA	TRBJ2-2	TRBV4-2	TGTGCCAGCAGCCAGGTTTCGGCCGGGGAGCTGTTTTTT	CASSQVSAGELFF
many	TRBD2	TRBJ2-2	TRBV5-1	TGCGCCAGCAGCTGGGGAGGGGTCTCCGGGGAGCTGTTTTTT	CASSWGGVSGELFF
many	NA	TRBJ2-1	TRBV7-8	TGTGCCAGCAGCCTCCGACTAGATCTCAATGAGCAGTTCTTC	CASSLRLDLNEQFF
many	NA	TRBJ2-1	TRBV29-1	TGCAGCGCTACTCTAGACAATGAGCAGTTCTTC	CSATLDNEQFF
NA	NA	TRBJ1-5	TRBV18	TGTGCCAGCTCACCCGGGGACAATCTGCCCCAGCATTTT	CASSPGDNLPQHF
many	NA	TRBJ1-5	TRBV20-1	TGCAGTGCTAGAGCTTTGAGGAATCAGCCCCAGCATTTT	CSARALRNQPQHF